What follows is one T cell receptor (beta chain) and its context. What it recognizes is unknown. The sample originates from a study of CD8 T cells in ankylosing spondylitis. Study-wide points: Disease-linked clones were found to be CD8+ and relatively rare in peripheral blood. From matched ankylosing spondylitis synovial fluid, disease-linked clones were reportedly recovered at significantly enriched levels.

Germline assignment: CDR1 MDHEN and CDR2 SYDVKM. This CDR3 is 16 amino acids long. The V and J ends lost 5 bases and 4 bases, in that order; junction bases with no gene match: 10. One entry per CDR3 protein, called by TCRdb with MiXCR from the 5' RACE reads. The data show about 220,000 distinct CDR3 sequences, with under 30% seen just once and 6.6% held by the top ten. The chain uses TRBV28 and TRBJ2-3; TRBD2 matches 9 bases. Sequenced material: blood, either unsorted or a sorted T cell fraction (not recorded which). This clonotype was obtained from a male donor with ankylosing spondylitis or in good health (not recorded which). The DNA for the CDR3 is TGTGCCAGCAGTCCTTTAGCGGGAGTGGGCCCAGATACGCAGTATTTT. Protein: CASSPLAGVGPDTQYF.